This TCR beta chain is from a study of shared clonotypes between healthy human individuals. TCRdb's table, derived via immunoSEQ multiplex PCR, lists solely in-frame clones and lacks some. The data contain around 1.4 million clones, about 98.5% of them singletons. This CDR3 contains 14 residues. V lost 4 bases to trimming and J lost 7 bases, with 15 bases between them. Germline V gives CDR1 SGHDT, CDR2 YYEEEE. This chain connects TRBV5-6 to TRBJ2-1; a weak D match, TRBD2 (6 bases). The TCR originated in a man younger than 40 in good health. The specimen sequenced was naive CD4+ T cells sorted from blood. This sample's subset: CD45RA+ positively selected. The CDR3 bases are TGTGCCAGCAGCCAACGGCGGGATAGGAATGAGCAGTTCTTC. This sequence encodes CASSQRRDRNEQFF.